This T cell receptor (beta chain) is drawn from a study of graft-versus-host responses after intestinal transplantation. Notes on the study in general: Some GvH clones appeared in ileal mucosa or blood before recipient bone marrow. Peak circulating GvH clone levels were associated with early post-transplant HvG declines.

In the case of this clone: Its target is unknown.

The V end lost 6 bases, the J end lost 4 bases, and 15 bases lay between the germline ends. Germline CDR1 is MGHDK and CDR2 is SYGVNS. This CDR3 is 14 amino acids long. The method was immunoSEQ multiplex PCR; TCRdb's version includes in-frame clones alone and lacks a portion of them. This sample has about 71,000 clones; approximately 94% occur once, and the top ten carry roughly 0.53%. The clonotype comes from a human donor who received an intestinal transplant. The rearrangement joins TRBV25-1 to TRBJ1-2, with D possibly matching TRBD1 (6 bases). The specimen was unstimulated CD8+ T cells sorted from spleen or lymph node cells, collected before intestinal transplant. CDR3 bases: TGTGCCAGCAGCACGAGGGACAACTTCTATGGCTACACCTTC. Translated, it gives CASSTRDNFYGYTF.